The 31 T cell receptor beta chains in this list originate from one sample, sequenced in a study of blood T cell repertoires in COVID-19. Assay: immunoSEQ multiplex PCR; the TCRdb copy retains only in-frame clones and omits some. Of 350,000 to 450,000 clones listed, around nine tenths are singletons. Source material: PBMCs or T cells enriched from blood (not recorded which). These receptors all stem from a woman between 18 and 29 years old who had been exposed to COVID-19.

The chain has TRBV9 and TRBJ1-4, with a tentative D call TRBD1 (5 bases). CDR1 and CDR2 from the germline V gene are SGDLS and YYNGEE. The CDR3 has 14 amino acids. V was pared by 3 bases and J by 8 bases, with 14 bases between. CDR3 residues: CASSEGPHGEKLFF. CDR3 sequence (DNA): TGTGCCAGCAGCGAGGGGCCTCATGGGGAAAAACTGTTTTTT.

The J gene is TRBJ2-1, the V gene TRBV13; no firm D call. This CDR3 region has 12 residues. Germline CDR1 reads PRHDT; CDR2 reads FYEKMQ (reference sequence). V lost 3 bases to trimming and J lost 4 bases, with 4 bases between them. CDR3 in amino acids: CASSFMYNEQFF. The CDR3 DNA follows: TGTGCCAGCAGCTTTATGTACAATGAGCAGTTCTTC.

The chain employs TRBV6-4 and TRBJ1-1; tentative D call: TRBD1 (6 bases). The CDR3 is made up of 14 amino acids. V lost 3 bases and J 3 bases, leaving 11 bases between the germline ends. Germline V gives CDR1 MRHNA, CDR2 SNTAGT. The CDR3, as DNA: TGTGCCAGCAGTGAAGGGGGTGTTGACACTGAAGCTTTCTTT. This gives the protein CASSEGGVDTEAFF.

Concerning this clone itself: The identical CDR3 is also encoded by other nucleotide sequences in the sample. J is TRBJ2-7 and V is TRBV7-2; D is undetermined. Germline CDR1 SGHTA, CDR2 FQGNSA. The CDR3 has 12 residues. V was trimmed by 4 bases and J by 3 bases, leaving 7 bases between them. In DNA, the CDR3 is TGTGCCAGCAGCTCCCCGGGCTACGAGCAGTACTTC. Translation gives CASSSPGYEQYF.

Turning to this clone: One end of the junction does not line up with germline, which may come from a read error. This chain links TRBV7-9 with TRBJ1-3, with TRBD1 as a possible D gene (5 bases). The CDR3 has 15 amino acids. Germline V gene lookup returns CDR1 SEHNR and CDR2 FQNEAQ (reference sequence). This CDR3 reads CASTPSQGTGNTIYF. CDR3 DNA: TGTGCCAGCACCCCGAGCCAGGGTACTGGCAACACCATATATTTT.

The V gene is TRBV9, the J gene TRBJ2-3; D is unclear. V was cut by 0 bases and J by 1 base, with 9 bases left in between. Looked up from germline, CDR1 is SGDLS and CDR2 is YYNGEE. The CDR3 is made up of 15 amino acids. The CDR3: CASSVDHGGTDTQYF. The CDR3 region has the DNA TGTGCCAGCAGCGTAGACCACGGAGGCACAGATACGCAGTATTTT.

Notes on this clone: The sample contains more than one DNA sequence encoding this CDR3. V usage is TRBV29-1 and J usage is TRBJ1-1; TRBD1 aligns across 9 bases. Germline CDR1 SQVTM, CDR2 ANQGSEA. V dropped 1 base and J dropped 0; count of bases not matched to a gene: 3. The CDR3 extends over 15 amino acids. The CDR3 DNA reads TGCAGCGTTGAAGTACAGGGGGCCTTGAACACTGAAGCTTTCTTT. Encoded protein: CSVEVQGALNTEAFF.

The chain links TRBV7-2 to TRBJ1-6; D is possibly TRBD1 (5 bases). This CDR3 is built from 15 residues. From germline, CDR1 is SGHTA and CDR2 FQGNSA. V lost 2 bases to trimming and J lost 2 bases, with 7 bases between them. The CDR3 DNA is TGTGCCAGCAGCTTAACACAGGCCTATAATTCACCCCTCCACTTT. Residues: CASSLTQAYNSPLHF.

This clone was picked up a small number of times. The CDR3 DNA reads TGCGCCAGCAGCCAAGAATATCGCGCGACGGGAGAAAATCAGCCCCAGCATTTT. Its translation is CASSQEYRATGENQPQHF. The V gene is TRBV4-1, the J gene TRBJ1-5; no reliable D call. This CDR3 is 18 amino acids long. CDR1 is MGHRA, CDR2 YSYEKL, per germline. V shed 0 bases and J shed 4 bases, with 19 bases lying between them.

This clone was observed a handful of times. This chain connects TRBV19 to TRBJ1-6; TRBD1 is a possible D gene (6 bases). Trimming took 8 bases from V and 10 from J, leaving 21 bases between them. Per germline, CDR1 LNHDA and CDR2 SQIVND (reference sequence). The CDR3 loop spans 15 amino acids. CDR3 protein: CASSEPPGTNSPLHF. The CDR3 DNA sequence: TGTGCCAGTTCGGAACCCCCCGGGACAAACTCACCCCTCCACTTT.

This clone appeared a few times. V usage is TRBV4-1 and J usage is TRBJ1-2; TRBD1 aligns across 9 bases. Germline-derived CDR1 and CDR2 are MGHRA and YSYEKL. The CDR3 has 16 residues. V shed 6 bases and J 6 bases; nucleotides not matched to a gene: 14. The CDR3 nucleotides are TGCGCCAGCAGTCGAGCAAACCGGGACAGGGTCAATGGCTACACCTTC. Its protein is CASSRANRDRVNGYTF.

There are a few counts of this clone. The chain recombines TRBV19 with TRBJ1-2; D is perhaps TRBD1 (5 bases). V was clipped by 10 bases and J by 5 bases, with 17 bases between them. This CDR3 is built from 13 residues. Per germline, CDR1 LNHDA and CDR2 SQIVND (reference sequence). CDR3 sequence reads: CATTGGVVYGYTF. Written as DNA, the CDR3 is TGTGCCACTACAGGAGGGGTTGTTTATGGCTACACCTTC.

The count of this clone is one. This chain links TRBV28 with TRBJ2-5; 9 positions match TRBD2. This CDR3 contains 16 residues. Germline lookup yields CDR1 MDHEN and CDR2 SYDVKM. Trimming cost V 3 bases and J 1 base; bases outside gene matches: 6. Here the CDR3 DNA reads TGTGCCAGCAGTTTTGCTGGCGGGAGGGTCCAAGAGACCCAGTACTTC. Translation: CASSFAGGRVQETQYF.

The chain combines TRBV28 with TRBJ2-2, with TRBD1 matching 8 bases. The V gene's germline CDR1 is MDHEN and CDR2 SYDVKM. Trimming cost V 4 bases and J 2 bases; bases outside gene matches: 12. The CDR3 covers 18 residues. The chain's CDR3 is CASSWPARGPGNTGELFF. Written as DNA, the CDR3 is TGTGCCAGCAGTTGGCCAGCCAGGGGGCCCGGAAACACCGGGGAGCTGTTTTTT.

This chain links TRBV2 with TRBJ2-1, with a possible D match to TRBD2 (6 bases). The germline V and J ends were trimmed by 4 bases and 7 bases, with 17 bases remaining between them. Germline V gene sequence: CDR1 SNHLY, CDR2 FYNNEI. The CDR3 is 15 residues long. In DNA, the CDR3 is TGTGCCAGCAGTGGCTTACGGGTTGGACTAAATGAGCAGTTCTTC. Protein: CASSGLRVGLNEQFF.

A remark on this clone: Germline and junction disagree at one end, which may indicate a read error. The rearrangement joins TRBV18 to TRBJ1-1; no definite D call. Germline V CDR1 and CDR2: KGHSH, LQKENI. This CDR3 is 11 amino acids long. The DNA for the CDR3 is TGTACCAGCTCACCCCATACTGAAGCTTTCTTT. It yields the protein CTSSPHTEAFF.

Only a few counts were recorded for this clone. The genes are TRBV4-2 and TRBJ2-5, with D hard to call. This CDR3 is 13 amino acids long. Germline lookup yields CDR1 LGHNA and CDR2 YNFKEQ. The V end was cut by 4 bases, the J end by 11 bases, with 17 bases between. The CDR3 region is CASSPLWSAAQYF. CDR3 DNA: TGTGCCAGCAGCCCACTTTGGAGCGCGGCTCAGTACTTC.

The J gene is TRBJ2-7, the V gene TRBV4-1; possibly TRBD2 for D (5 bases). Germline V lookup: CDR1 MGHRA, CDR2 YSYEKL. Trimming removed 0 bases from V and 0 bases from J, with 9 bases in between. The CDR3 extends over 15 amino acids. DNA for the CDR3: TGCGCCAGCAGCCAAGATTCGGCGGGCTCCTACGAGCAGTACTTC. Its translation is CASSQDSAGSYEQYF.

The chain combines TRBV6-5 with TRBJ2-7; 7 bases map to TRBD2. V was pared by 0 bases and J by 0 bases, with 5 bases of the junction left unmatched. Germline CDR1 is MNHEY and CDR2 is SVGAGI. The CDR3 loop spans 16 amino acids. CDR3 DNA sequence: TGTGCCAGCAGTTACTCTGGGAGGGTGAACTCCTACGAGCAGTACTTC. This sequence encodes CASSYSGRVNSYEQYF.

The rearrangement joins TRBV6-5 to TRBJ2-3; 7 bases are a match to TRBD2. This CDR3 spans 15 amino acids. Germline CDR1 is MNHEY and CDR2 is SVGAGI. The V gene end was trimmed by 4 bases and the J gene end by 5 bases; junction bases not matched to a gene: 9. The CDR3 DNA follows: TGTGCCAGCAGTTCGGTGGCGGGAGAGGGAGATACGCAGTATTTT. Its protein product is CASSSVAGEGDTQYF.

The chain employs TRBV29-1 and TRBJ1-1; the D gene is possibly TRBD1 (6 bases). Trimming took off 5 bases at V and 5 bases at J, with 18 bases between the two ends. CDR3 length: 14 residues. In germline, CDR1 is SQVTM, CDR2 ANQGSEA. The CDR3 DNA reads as TGCAGCGTTTGGACAGACTCCCTCGGTACTGAAGCTTTCTTT. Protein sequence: CSVWTDSLGTEAFF.

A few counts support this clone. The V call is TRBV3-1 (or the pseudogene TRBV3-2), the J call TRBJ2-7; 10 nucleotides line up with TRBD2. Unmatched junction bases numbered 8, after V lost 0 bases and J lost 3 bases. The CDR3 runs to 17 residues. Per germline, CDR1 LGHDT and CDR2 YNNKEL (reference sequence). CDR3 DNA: TGTGCCAGCAGCCAAGATCAGCTAGCGGGAGACCTCTACGAGCAGTACTTC. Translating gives CASSQDQLAGDLYEQYF.

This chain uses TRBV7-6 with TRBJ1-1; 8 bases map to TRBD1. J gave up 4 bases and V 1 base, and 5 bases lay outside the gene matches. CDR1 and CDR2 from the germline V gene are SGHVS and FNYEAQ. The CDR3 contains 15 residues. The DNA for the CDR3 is TGTGCCAGCAGCTTAGAGACAGGGGAGGTCACTGAAGCTTTCTTT. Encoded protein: CASSLETGEVTEAFF.

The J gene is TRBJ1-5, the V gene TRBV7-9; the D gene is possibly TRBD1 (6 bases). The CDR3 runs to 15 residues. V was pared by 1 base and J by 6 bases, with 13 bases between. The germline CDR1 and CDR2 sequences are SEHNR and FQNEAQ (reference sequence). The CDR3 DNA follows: TGTGCCAGCAGCTTAGGAGCTACAGGGAGTCAGCCCCAGCATTTT. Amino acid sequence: CASSLGATGSQPQHF.

CDR3 sequence: CASSLRDSDETQYF. CDR3 bases: TGTGCCAGCAGCCTCCGGGACAGTGACGAGACCCAGTACTTC. This chain uses TRBV14 with TRBJ2-5; TRBD1 matches at 7 bases. Germline-derived CDR1 and CDR2 are SGHDN and FVKESK. This CDR3 contains 14 residues. V lost 4 bases and J lost 5; bases outside the gene matches: 7.

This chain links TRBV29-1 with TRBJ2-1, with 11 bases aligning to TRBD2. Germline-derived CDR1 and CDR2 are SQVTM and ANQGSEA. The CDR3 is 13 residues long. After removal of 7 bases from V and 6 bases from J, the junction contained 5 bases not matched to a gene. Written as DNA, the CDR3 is TGCAGCGCGATGGGACTAGCGGCCAATGAGCAGTTCTTC. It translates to CSAMGLAANEQFF.

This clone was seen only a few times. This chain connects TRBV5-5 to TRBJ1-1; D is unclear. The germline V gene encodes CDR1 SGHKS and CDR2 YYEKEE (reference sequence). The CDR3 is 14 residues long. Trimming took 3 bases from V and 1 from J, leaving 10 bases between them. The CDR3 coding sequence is TGTGCCAGCAGCTCCCAACGGTGGAACACTGAAGCTTTCTTT. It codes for CASSSQRWNTEAFF. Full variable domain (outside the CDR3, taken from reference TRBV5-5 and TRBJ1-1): DAGVTQSPTHLIKTRGQQVTLRCSPISGHKSVSWYQQVLGQGPQFIFQYYEKEERGRGNFPDRFSARQFPNYSSELNVNALLLGDSALYLCASSSQRWNTEAFFGQGTRLTVV.

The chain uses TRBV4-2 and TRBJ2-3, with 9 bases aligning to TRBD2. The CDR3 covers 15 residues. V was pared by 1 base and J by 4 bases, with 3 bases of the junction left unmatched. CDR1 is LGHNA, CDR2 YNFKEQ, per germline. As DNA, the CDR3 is TGTGCCAGCAGCCAAGGCGGGGGGGAGGCAGATACGCAGTATTTT. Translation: CASSQGGGEADTQYF.

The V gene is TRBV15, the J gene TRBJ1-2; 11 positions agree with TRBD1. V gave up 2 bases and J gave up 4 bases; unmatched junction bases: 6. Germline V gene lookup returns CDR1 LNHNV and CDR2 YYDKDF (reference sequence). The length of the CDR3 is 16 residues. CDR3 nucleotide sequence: TGTGCCACCAGCAGACGCGGACAGGGGGCTGTCTATGGCTACACCTTC. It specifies CATSRRGQGAVYGYTF.

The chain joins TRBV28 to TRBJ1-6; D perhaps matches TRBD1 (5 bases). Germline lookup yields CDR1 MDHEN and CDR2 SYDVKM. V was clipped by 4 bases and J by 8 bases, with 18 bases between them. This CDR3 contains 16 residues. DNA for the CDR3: TGTGCCAGCAGTTCCCCCCGCGGGGGGGGGTATTCACCCCTCCACTTT. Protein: CASSSPRGGGYSPLHF.

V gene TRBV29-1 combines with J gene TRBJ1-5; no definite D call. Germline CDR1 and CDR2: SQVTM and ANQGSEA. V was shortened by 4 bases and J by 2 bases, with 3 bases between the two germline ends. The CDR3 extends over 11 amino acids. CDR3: CSVGGNQPQHF. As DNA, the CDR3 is TGCAGCGTTGGCGGCAATCAGCCCCAGCATTTT.